The present T cell receptor (beta chain) was sequenced within a study of blood T cell repertoires in COVID-19. Study details: COVID-19 samples, acute and convalescent, were from the United States, Italy and Spain. T cells, B-cell-depleted T cells, or PBMCs supplied cDNA or gDNA.

In the study's own analysis: Scientists estimated how many nucleated cells there were by amplifying reference gene primers. Data came from immunoSEQ multiplex PCR; TCRdb stores just in-frame clones and leaves some out. V, J and clone size are those of that table, while D and trimming were read from the DNA. The sample gives roughly 230,000 clones, approximately 88% of which show up once; 27% is in the top ten. CDR3 length: 17 amino acids. In germline, CDR1 is SGHDT, CDR2 YYEEEE. V lost 0 bases to trimming and J lost 8 bases; unmatched junction nucleotides: 13. This receptor was taken from a middle-aged man with acute or convalescent COVID-19. The chain recombines TRBV5-6 with TRBJ2-1; 8 bases fit TRBD1. Sequenced input: peripheral blood. CDR3 region: CASSLAGRTGYRDEQFF. The CDR3 DNA follows: TGTGCCAGCAGCTTGGCGGGCAGGACAGGGTATCGCGATGAGCAGTTCTTC.